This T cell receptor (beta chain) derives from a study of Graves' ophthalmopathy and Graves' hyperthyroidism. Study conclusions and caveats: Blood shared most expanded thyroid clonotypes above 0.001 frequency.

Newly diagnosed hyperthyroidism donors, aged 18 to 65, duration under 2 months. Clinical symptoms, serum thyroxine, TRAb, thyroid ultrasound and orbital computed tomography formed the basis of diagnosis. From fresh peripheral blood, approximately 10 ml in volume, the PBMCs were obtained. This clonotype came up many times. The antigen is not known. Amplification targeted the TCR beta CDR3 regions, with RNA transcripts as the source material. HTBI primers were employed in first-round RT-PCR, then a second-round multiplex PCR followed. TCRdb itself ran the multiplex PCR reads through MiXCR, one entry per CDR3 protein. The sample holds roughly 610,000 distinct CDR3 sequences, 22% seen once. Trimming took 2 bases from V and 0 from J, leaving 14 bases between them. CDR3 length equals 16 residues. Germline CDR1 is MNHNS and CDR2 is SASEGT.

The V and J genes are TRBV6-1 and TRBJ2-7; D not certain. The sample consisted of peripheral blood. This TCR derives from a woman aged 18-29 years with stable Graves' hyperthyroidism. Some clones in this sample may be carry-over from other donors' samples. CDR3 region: CASSEWHSPSSYEQYF. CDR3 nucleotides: TGTGCCAGCAGTGAATGGCACTCTCCTAGCTCCTACGAGCAGTACTTC.